The subject of this entry is one TCR beta chain. Looked up from germline, CDR1 is SNHLY and CDR2 is FYNNEI. The CDR3 has 16 residues. Trimming took 8 bases from V and 0 from J; bases not matched to a gene: 7. The data stem from a study of blood T cell repertoires in COVID-19. Study information: COVID-19 samples, acute and convalescent, were from the United States, Italy and Spain. Nucleic acid was either cDNA or gDNA, and it came from T cells, B-cell-depleted T cells, or PBMCs.

As originally analysed: Reference gene primer amplification gave nucleated cell count estimates. Profiling relied on immunoSEQ multiplex PCR, and the TCRdb table lists in-frame clones only, not all of them. V and J calls and clone size are as listed in that table; D and trimming were resolved from the DNA. The sample lists roughly 140,000 clones, 87% occurring once. V usage is TRBV2 and J usage is TRBJ2-1; 10 nucleotides line up with TRBD2. The specimen sequenced was peripheral blood. The TCR comes from a woman aged 60-75 years with active or convalescent COVID-19. DNA for the CDR3: TGTGCCAGCGGAGGTAGCGGGGGGCGCTCCTACAATGAGCAGTTCTTC. Its translation: CASGGSGGRSYNEQFF. The whole variable domain, remainder taken from reference TRBV2 and TRBJ2-1, is EPEVTQTPSHQVTQMGQEVILRCVPISNHLYFYWYRQILGQKVEFLVSFYNNEISEKSEIFDDQFSVERPDGSNFTLKIRSTKLEDSAMYFCASGGSGGRSYNEQFFGPGTRLTVL.